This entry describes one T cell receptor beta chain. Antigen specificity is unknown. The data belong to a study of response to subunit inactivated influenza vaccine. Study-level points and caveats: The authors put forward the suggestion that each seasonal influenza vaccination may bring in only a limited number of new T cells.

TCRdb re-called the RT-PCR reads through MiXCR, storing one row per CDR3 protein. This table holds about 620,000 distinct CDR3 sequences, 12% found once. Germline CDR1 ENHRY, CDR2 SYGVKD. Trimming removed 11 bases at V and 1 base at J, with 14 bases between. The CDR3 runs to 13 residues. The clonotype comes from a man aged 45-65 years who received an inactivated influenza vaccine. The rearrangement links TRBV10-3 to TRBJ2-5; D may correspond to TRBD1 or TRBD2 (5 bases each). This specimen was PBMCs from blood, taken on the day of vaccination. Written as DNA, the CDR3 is TGTGCCGGCCGGGACGAAAGCCAAGAGACCCAGTACTTC. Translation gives CAGRDESQETQYF.